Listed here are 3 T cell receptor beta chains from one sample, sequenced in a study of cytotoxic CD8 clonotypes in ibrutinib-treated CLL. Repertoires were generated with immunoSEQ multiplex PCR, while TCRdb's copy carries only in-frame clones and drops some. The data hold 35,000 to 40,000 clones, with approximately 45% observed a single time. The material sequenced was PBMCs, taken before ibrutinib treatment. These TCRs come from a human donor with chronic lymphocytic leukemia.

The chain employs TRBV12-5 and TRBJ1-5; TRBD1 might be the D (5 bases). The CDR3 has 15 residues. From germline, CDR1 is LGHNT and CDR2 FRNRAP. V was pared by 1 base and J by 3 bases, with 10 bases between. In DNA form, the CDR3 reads TGTGCTAGTGGTTTGGGAAACAGGCCCAATCAGCCCCAGCATTTT. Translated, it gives CASGLGNRPNQPQHF.

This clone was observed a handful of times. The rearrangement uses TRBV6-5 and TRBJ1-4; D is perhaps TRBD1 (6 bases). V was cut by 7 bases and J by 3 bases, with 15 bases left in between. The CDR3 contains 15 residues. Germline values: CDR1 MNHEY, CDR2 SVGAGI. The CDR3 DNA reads TGTGCCAGCAAAGGGGCCGGGACATCTAATGAAAAACTGTTTTTT. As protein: CASKGAGTSNEKLFF.

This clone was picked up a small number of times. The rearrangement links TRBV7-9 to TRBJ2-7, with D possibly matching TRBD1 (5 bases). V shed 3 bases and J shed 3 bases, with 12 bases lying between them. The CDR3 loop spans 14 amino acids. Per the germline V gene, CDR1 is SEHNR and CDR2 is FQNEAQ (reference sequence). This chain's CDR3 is CASSLVPGLYEQYF. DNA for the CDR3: TGTGCCAGCAGCTTGGTCCCAGGGCTCTACGAGCAGTACTTC.